This TCR beta chain was identified in a study of shared clonotypes between healthy human individuals. Study as a whole: Aged 18 to 49, the donors were two women and a few men. Findings and limits, study-wide: Rarefaction indicated that sorted-subset sequencing remained incomplete although depth was large.

Generated by immunoSEQ multiplex PCR, the TCRdb table keeps only in-frame clones and is missing some. The sample lists approximately 590,000 clones; around 95% were seen once. To note about this clone: Its antigen is not identified.

Germline lookup yields CDR1 SGHDT and CDR2 YYEEEE. V lost 0 bases and J 6 bases, leaving 9 bases between the germline ends. This CDR3 comprises 13 residues. It was CD45RO-negative cells, positively selected for CCR7, that made up naive CD8 cells, with terminally differentiated effector memory CD45RA+ cells excluded. Only Caucasian adults living in Nashville, Tennessee made up the donor group. This TCR was recovered from a woman younger than 45 in good health. Sequences were obtained from naive CD8+ T cells sorted from blood. The chain recombines TRBV5-6 with TRBJ1-2, with D perhaps TRBD1 (5 bases). DNA of the CDR3: TGTGCCAGCAGCTTGGAACTAGGGGATGGCTACACCTTC. It codes for CASSLELGDGYTF.